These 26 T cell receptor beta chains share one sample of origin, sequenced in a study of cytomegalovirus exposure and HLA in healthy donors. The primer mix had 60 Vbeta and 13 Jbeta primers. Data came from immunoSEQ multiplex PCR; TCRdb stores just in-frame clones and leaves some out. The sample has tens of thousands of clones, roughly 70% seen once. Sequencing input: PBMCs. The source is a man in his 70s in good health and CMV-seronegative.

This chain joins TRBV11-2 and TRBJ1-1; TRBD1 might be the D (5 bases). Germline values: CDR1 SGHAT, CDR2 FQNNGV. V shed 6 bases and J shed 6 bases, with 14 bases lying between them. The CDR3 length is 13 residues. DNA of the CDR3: TGTGCCAGCAGGTACCCAGGGTGGCCTGAAGCTTTCTTT. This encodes CASRYPGWPEAFF.

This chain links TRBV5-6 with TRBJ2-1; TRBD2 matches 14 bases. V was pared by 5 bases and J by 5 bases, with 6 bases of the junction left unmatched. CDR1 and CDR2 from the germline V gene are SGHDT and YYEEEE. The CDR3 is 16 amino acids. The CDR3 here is CASRGTSGGLHNEQFF. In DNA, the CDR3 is TGTGCCAGCAGGGGGACTAGCGGGGGTCTCCACAATGAGCAGTTCTTC.

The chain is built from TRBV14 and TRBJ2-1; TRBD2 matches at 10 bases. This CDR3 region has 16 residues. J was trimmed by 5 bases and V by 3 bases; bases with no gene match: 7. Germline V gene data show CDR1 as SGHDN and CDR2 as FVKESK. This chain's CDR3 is CASSHLRTSGNNEQFF. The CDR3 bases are TGTGCCAGCAGCCATTTGCGGACTAGCGGTAACAATGAGCAGTTCTTC.

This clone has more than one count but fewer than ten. CDR3 DNA: TGTGCCAGCAGTTACACAGGGGGAGTCTCTGGCTACACCTTC. Translation: CASSYTGGVSGYTF. The chain carries TRBV6-5 and TRBJ1-2, with TRBD1 matching 8 bases. This CDR3 has 14 residues. V lost 2 bases and J lost 7; bases outside the gene matches: 6. CDR1 is MNHEY and CDR2 is SVGAGI in the germline V gene.

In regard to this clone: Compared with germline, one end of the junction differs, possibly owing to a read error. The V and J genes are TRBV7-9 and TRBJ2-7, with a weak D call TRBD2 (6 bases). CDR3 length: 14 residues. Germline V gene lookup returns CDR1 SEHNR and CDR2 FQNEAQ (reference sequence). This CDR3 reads CSSSEGGRAYEQYF. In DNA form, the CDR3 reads TGTTCCAGCAGCGAAGGAGGGCGGGCCTACGAGCAGTACTTC.

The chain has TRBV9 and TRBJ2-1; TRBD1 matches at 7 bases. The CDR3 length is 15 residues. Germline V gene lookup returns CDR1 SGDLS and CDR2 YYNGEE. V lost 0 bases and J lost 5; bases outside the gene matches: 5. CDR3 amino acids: CASSVEGQTDNEQFF. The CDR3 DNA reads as TGTGCCAGCAGCGTAGAGGGACAGACAGACAATGAGCAGTTCTTC.

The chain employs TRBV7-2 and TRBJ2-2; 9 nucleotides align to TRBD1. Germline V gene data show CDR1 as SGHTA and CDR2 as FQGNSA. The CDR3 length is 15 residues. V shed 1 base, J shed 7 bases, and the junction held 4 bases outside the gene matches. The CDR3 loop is CASSLEYRGHGELFF. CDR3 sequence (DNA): TGTGCCAGCAGCTTAGAGTACAGGGGGCACGGGGAGCTGTTTTTT.

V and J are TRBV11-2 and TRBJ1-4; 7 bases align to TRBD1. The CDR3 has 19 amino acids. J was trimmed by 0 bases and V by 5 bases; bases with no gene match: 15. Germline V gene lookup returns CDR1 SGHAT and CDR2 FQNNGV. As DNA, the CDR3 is TGTGCCAGCAGCAAAGATGGTCCGGGACAGCCTGCAACTAATGAAAAACTGTTTTTT. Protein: CASSKDGPGQPATNEKLFF.

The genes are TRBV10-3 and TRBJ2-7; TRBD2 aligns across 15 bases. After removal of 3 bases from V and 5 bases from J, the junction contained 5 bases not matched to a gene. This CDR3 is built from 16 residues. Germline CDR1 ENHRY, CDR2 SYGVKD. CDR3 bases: TGTGCCATCAGTGACGGACTAGCGGGAGGGCCTGACGAGCAGTACTTC. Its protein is CAISDGLAGGPDEQYF.

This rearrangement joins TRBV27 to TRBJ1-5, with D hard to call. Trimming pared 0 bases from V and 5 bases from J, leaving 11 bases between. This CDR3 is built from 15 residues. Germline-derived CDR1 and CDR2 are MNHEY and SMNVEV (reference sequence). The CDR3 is CASSLSRQAYQPQHF. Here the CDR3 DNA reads TGTGCCAGCAGTTTATCGCGGCAAGCATATCAGCCCCAGCATTTT.

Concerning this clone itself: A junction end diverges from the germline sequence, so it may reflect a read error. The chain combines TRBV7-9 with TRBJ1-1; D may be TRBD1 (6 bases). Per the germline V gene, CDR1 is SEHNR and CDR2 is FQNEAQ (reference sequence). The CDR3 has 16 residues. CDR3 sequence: CSSAPGGAQLNTEAFF. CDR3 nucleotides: TGTTCCAGCGCCCCGGGGGGGGCACAATTGAACACTGAAGCTTTCTTT.

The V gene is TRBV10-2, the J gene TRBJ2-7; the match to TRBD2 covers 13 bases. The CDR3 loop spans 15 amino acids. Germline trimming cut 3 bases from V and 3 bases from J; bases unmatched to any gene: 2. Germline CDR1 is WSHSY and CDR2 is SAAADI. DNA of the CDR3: TGCGCCAGCAGTGATGGGACTAGCGGGATCTACGAGCAGTACTTC. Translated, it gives CASSDGTSGIYEQYF.

This chain's CDR3 is CASSLTSAYYEQYF. The CDR3 DNA reads as TGTGCCAGCAGCTTGACTAGCGCATACTACGAGCAGTACTTC. The gene calls are TRBV5-5 and TRBJ2-7; 7 nucleotides agree with TRBD2. The ends lost 1 base at V and 3 bases at J; junction bases unmatched: 4. The germline V gene encodes CDR1 SGHKS and CDR2 YYEKEE (reference sequence). This CDR3 region has 14 residues.

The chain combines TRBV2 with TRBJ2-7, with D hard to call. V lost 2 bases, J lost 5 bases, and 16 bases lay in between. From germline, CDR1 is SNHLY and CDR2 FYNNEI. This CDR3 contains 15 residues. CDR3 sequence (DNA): TGTGCCAGCAGTGAACTTGTTGCAGGTCGCGACGAGCAGTACTTC. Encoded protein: CASSELVAGRDEQYF.

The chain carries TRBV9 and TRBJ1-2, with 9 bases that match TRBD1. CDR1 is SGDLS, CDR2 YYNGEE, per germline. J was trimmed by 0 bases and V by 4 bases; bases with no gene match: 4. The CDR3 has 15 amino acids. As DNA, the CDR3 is TGTGCCAGCAGCCAACAGGGGGCTCCTAACTATGGCTACACCTTC. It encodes CASSQQGAPNYGYTF.

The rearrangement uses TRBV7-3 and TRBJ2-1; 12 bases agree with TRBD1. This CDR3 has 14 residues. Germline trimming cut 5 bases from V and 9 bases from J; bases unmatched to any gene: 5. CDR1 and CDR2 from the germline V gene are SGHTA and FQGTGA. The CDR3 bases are TGTGCCAGCAGCCCCGGGACAGGGGGCGGTGAGCAGTTCTTC. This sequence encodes CASSPGTGGGEQFF.

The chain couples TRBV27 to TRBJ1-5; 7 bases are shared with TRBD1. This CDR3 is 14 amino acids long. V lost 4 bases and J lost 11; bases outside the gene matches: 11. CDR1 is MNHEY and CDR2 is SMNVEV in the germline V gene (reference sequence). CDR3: CASSSLTAQGAQHF. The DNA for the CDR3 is TGTGCCAGCAGTTCATTGACAGCCCAGGGGGCCCAGCATTTT.

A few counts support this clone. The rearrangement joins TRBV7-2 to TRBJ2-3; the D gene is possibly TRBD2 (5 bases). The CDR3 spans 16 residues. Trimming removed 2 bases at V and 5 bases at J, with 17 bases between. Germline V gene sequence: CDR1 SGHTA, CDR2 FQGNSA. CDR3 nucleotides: TGTGCCAGCAGCTTACAGTCGCGGGTGGGTGTAGATACGCAGTATTTT. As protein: CASSLQSRVGVDTQYF.

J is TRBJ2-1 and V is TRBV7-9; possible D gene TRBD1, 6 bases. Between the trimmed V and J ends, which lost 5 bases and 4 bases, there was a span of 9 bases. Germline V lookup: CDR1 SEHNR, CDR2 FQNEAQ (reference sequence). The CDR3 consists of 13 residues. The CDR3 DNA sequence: TGTGCCAGCAGCGGAACAGGGTACAATGAGCAGTTCTTC. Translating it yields CASSGTGYNEQFF.

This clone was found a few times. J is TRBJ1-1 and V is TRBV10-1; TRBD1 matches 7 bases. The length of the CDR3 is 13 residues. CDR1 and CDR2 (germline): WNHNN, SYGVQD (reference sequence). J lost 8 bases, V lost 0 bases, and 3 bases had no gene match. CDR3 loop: CASSESGGFEAFF. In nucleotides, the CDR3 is TGCGCCAGCAGTGAGTCAGGGGGCTTCGAAGCTTTCTTT.

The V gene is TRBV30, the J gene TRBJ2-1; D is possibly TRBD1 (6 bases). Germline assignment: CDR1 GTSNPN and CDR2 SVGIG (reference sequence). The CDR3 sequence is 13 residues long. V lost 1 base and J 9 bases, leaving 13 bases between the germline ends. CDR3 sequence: CAWSESGDGEQFF. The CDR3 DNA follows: TGTGCCTGGAGTGAGTCAGGGGATGGTGAGCAGTTCTTC.

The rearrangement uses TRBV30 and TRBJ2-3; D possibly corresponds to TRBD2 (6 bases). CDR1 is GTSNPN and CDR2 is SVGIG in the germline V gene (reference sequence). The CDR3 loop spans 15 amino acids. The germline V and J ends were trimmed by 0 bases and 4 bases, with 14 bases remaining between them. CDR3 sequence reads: CAWSVLLGGSDTQYF. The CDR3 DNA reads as TGTGCCTGGAGTGTACTTCTCGGGGGTTCAGATACGCAGTATTTT.

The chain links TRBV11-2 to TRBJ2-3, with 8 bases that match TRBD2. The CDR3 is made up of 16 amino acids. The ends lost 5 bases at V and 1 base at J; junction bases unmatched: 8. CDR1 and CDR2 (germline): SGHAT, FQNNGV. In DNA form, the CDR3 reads TGTGCCAGCAGCCCGATGATTAGCGGGGGCACAGATACGCAGTATTTT. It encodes CASSPMISGGTDTQYF. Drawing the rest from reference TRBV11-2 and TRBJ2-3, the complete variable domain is EAGVAQSPRYKIIEKRQSVAFWCNPISGHATLYWYQQILGQGPKLLIQFQNNGVVDDSQLPKDRFSAERLKGVDSTLKIQPAKLEDSAVYLCASSPMISGGTDTQYFGPGTRLTVL.

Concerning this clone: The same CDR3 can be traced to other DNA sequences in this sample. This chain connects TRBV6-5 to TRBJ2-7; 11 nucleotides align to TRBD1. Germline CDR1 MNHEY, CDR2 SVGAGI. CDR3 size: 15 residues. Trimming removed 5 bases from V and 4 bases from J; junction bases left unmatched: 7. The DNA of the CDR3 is TGTGCCAGCAGTGTAACCGGACAGGGGGCATACGAGCAGTACTTC. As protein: CASSVTGQGAYEQYF.

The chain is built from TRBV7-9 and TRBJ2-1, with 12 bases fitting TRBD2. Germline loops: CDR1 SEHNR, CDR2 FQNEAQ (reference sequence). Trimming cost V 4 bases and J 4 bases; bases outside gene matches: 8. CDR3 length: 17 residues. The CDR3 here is CASSSGWTSGIYNEQFF. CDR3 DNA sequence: TGTGCCAGCAGCTCCGGCTGGACTAGCGGGATTTACAATGAGCAGTTCTTC.

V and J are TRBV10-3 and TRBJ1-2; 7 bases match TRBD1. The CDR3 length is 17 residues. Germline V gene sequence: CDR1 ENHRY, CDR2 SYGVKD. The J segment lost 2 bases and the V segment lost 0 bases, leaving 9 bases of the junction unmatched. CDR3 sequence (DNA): TGTGCCATCAGTGAGTCGGGCAGGGGGAATAAAAACTATGGCTACACCTTC. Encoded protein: CAISESGRGNKNYGYTF.